This T cell receptor (beta chain) appears in the sequencing data of a study of T cells in localized non-small cell lung cancer. With respect to this clone: What it binds is unknown.

V lost 4 bases to trimming and J lost 0 bases, with 15 bases between them. The CDR3 spans 16 residues. Per germline, CDR1 LNHDA and CDR2 SQIVND (reference sequence). The protocol was immunoSEQ multiplex PCR, while the TCRdb copy is restricted to in-frame clones and leaves out a portion. The table records a few thousand clones, just under 30% of them present only once. Study-level findings and limits: Uninvolved adjacent lung had higher T cell clonality than tumor and all other tissues. Longer overall survival was linked to higher blood T cell density. Paired adjacent lung recovered a median roughly 56 of the top 100 tumor clones. Tumor samples were not multi-region, leaving intratumor heterogeneity unexcluded.

The chain joins TRBV19 to TRBJ1-2; D is unclear. This receptor was identified in a woman aged 35 to 75 with stage III lung adenocarcinoma. This specimen consisted of lung tumor tissue, obtained before any cancer treatment. CDR3 in DNA: TGTGCCAGTAGTAGCCGTCCGGACGGAGCTAACTATGGCTACACCTTC. It yields the protein CASSSRPDGANYGYTF.